The clone carrying this TCR delta chain was observed a few times. The record originates from a study of gamma-delta T cells after stem cell transplantation. Germline-derived CDR1 and CDR2 are NSMFDY and ISSIKDK. This CDR3 comprises 19 residues. V was pared by 0 bases and J by 0 bases, with 16 bases of the junction left unmatched. TCRdb re-called the RT-PCR reads via CATT. The sample has approximately 3,600 delta-chain clones, 12% seen once. The sequence was obtained from a human donor. It is not recorded whose cells these are; they may come from a transplant donor. Sequencing input: gamma-delta T cells. The genes are TRAV29/DV5 and TRDJ1, with TRDD3 identical over 8 bases. In DNA form, the CDR3 reads TGTGCAGCAAGCGCGCGTGGAGAACTGGGGGCCCCGTACACCGATAAACTCATCTTT. It is translated as CAASARGELGAPYTDKLIF.